The T cell receptor beta chain under discussion was sequenced for a study of blood T cell repertoires in COVID-19. Generated by immunoSEQ multiplex PCR, the TCRdb table keeps only in-frame clones and is missing some. The sample has approximately 240,000 clones; approximately 82% are singletons. V dropped 10 bases and J dropped 0 bases, with 19 bases sitting between them. CDR3 length: 15 amino acids. Germline loops: CDR1 MDHEN, CDR2 SYDVKM. The receptor's source is a woman older than 75 with active or convalescent COVID-19. The sample comprised peripheral blood. This chain uses TRBV28 with TRBJ2-7; D uncertain. CDR3 nucleotide sequence: TGTGCCATCGCCCCCTGGAGATCCCCCTCCTACGAGCAGTACTTC. Amino acid sequence: CAIAPWRSPSYEQYF.